These T cell receptor beta chains were read from a single sample in a study of CD8 T cells in Susac syndrome. TCRdb fed the immunoSEQ multiplex PCR reads into MiXCR, producing one record per CDR3 protein. The sample lists around 130,000 distinct CDR3 sequences; 75% to 90% were seen once. Sequencing was performed on CD8+ T cells from PBMCs. The receptors originated from a human donor with multiple sclerosis. The CDR3 runs from the conserved cysteine through the conserved F or W.

v_gene	CDR3aa
TRBV5-1	CASSLLPGTEADYGYTF
TRBV6-1	CASSADRDISGNTIYF
TRBV4-1	CASSQVETASEGEETQYF
TRBV6-5	CASSYGHGNTGELFF
TRBV30	CAWSVNGFLGYTF
TRBV19	CASSFPAVSYNEQFF
TRBV28	CASSPREEQYF
TRBV12-3/TRBV12-4	CASSGPGVTSYEQYF
TRBV5-4	CASSSLLGGNTEAFF
TRBV2	CASRETGDSNQPQHF
TRBV6-5	CASSYSAGAKDTQYF
TRBV4-2	CASSLAAGGFSYNEQFF
TRBV20-1	CSARDLGGGGPGELFF
TRBV6-1	CASSELVFDGATDTQYF
TRBV28	CASSLVGGGFQEQYF
TRBV7-9	CSSSLAIGGEGTEAFF
TRBV29-1	CSVAGVGAKNIQYF
TRBV20-1	CSARPGLAGARPYNEQFF
TRBV29-1	CSVATAGDGYTF
TRBV15	CATSRLAGHTDTQYF
TRBV24-1	CATREDNEQFF
TRBV14	CASSPRLGQLDEQFF
TRBV7-9	CASSSGWTPNTEAFF
TRBV11-2	CASSLSTSGVNTGELFF
TRBV2	CASSPTTSGRGTGELFF
TRBV19	CASTNSYNEQFF
TRBV7-2	CASSSSGANYNEQFF
TRBV19	CASTAREREVGNEQFF
TRBV19	CASSIDRDVSEAFF
TRBV5-1	CASKRPGGTVNEQYF
TRBV27	CASSFGTDLGKLFF
TRBV7-9	CASSPFEGTDFYEQYF
TRBV4-1	CASSQDPLAGARMRAQETQYF
TRBV19	CASSILSTGELFF
TRBV7-6	CASSLDWGGVAFF
TRBV27	CASSLGLAGPDTQYF
TRBV6-1	CASRLGQGTAEAFF
TRBV20-1	CSARDLRGPNYDYTF
TRBV21-1	CASSYGPTNLGNQPQHF
TRBV10-3	CAIGSPNEKLFF
TRBV13	CASSMGPSYEQYF
TRBV28	CASSYRRREPQHF
TRBV7-9	CASSGPGQGLYQPQHF
TRBV4-1	CASSQKDGREGETQYF
TRBV3-1	CASSHGTTYNEQFF
TRBV27	CASSHTGTGQETQYF
TRBV11-2	CASSLDRRLSYEQYF
TRBV2	CASSDEDNGVETQYF
TRBV4-3	CASSPTEGLLTDTQYF
TRBV19	CASSPGLALLLDTQYF
TRBV4-2	CASSRPDAYNEQFF
TRBV15	CATSITETSYEQYF
TRBV19	CASSWTGGNQPQHF
TRBV5-5	CASSLDDSGYNEQFF